This TCR beta chain was sequenced in a study of blood T cell repertoires in COVID-19. TCRdb's table, derived via immunoSEQ multiplex PCR, lists solely in-frame clones and lacks some. The table records 100,000 to 150,000 clones, 70% to 90% of them present only once. CDR1 and CDR2 (germline): MNHEY, SVGEGT. CDR3 length: 19 amino acids. The junction had 13 bases not matched to a gene; V was cut back by 4 bases and J by 0 bases. The sequence was collected from a woman aged 55-70 years with acute or convalescent COVID-19. The gene calls are TRBV6-2 or TRBV6-3 and TRBJ1-5; 9 bases are shared with TRBD1. Sequencing was carried out using peripheral blood. Written as DNA, the CDR3 is TGTGCCAGCAGTTCCAATATAAAAACAGGGGGCTATAGCAATCAGCCCCAGCATTTT. Amino acid sequence: CASSSNIKTGGYSNQPQHF.